This T cell receptor beta chain was obtained from a study of regulatory T cells in long-lasting Graves disease (dated by TCRdb to the early 2020s). Notes on the research overall: Persistent Graves' disease was defined as antithyroid drug treatment for over 5 years with persistently positive TSH receptor autoantibodies. This study used TCR sequencing and RNA sequencing of peripheral blood to compare persistent Graves' disease patients against newly diagnosed Graves' disease patients. The study was conducted in China and was registered as a clinical trial. A total of around 35 samples underwent TCR sequencing, from roughly 13 patients with persistent Graves' disease and around 20 patients with newly diagnosed Graves' disease. In the clinical cohort, patients with persistent Graves' disease had used antithyroid drugs for an average of around 9.9 years. General findings and caveats noted by the study authors: The authors acknowledged the small sample size as a limitation that may reduce accuracy. Compared with newly diagnosed patients, persistent Graves' disease patients had lower TCR Shannon entropy and fewer highly expanded clones, which suggests clonal expansion. Persistent patients shared more public clonotypes among themselves (2,741) than newly diagnosed patients did (approximately 870). Only the TCR beta chain was sequenced and analyzed. Because the primary lesion, thyroid tissue, could not be accessed, the study looked at peripheral blood alone.

Sample time point, as interpreted from the label and publication: persistent/refractory GD, antithyroid drugs over 5 years with positive TRAb. RNA was extracted from PBMCs in TRIzol for both TCR sequencing and RNA sequencing. The diagnosis of Graves' disease was made according to American Thyroid Association guidelines. Recruitment of patients was carried out at an endocrinology department in Xi'an, China. From each patient, nine milliliters of peripheral blood was collected into an EDTA anticoagulant tube. Ficoll Paque Plus density gradient separation was used to isolate PBMCs, and no additional T cell sorting was done. RNA quality was checked with an Agilent 2100 Bioanalyzer and agarose gel, and concentration with a NanoDrop 2000. Notes on this clonotype: No cognate antigen has been identified for it. A far more abundant clone sits one base away, making this likely a read error.

The library was obtained by multiplex PCR. Sequencing was performed on an Illumina HiSeq 4000. TCR beta libraries were built with iRepertoire HTBI primers and Arm-PCR amplification of CDR3 regions. Before sequencing, the PCR products underwent gel purification. The paper's data handling went like this. Gene usage analysis of CDR3 amino acid clonotypes used the 62 TRBV and more than 13 TRBJ segments found across samples. Filtered high-quality paired reads were merged into contigs using COPE and FqMerger. Contigs were aligned with BLAST to IMGT TRBV, TRBD and TRBJ reference genes, and CDR3 was defined per IMGT. Any clonotype with a frequency above 0.1% was classified as a highly expanded clone. Shannon entropy was used to measure repertoire diversity, and the Gini coefficient was used to measure V-J evenness. Public clonotypes were defined as clonotypes shared by more than one individual. In TCRdb, the public reads were trimmed at Q25 with fastp and aligned with MiXCR, with productive beta chains retained. All rows with the same CDR3 protein become a single entry with the most common DNA and genes. The authors' filters were not applied to this entry. For this sample the table gives 600,000 to 800,000 distinct CDR3 sequences, of which around 30% were detected only once. In total, the top ten clones hold 42% of the sample.

The sequence was obtained from a female donor with Graves disease. The source material was peripheral blood mononuclear cells (PBMCs), sampled when the disease was refractory, from a patient treated with antithyroid drugs.

The sequence in DNA is TGTGCCAGCAGCTCGGGACAGAGGGACACTGAAGCTTTCTTT. Its coded protein is CASSSGQRDTEAFF. This chain is built from TRBV7-3 and TRBJ1-1; 7 nucleotides in the junction match TRBD1. The germline V and J ends show losses of 4 bases and 3 bases respectively, and no gene match explains 5 bases of the junction. Reading the germline V gene gives CDR1 SGHTA and CDR2 FQGTGA. The CDR3 runs 14 residues from the cysteine to the phenylalanine. Of the read, only the CDR3 DNA is kept; its 42 bases are in frame from base 1.